The sequence of this T cell receptor beta chain was determined in a study of blood T cell repertoires in COVID-19. In germline, CDR1 is MNHEY, CDR2 SMNVEV (reference sequence). CDR3 length: 13 residues. Trimming took 2 bases from V and 5 from J, leaving 6 bases between them. The assay was immunoSEQ multiplex PCR, and TCRdb's table has in-frame clones only and misses some. Seen here are about 48,000 clones, 75% to 95% observed once, and the top ten hold roughly 5%. The sequencing sample was made of peripheral blood. The V and J genes are TRBV27 and TRBJ2-2; D uncertain. The receptor was derived from a man between 65 and 85 years old with acute or convalescent COVID-19. CDR3 loop: CASSLELTGELFF. As DNA, the CDR3 is TGTGCCAGCAGTTTAGAGCTGACCGGGGAGCTGTTTTTT.